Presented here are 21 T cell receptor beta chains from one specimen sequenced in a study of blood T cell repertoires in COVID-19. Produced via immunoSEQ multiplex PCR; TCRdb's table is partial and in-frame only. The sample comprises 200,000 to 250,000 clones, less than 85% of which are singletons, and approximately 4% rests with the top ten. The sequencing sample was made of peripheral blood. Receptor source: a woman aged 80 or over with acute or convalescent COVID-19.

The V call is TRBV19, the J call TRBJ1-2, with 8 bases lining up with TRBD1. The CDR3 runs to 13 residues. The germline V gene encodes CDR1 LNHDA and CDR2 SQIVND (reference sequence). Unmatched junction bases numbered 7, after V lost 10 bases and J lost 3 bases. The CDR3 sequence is CATSPDRDYGYTF. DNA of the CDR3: TGTGCCACTTCACCGGACAGGGACTATGGCTACACCTTC. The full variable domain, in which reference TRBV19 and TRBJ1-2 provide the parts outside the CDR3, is DGGITQSPKYLFRKEGQNVTLSCEQNLNHDAMYWYRQDPGQGLRLIYYSQIVNDFQKGDIAEGYSVSREKKESFPLTVTSAQKNPTAFYLCATSPDRDYGYTFGSGTRLTVV.

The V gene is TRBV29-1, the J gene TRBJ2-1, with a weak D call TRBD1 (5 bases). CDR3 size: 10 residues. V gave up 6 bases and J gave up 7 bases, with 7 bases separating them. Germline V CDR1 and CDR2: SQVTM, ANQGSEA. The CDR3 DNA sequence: TGCAGCGTCACAGGTAATGAGCAGTTCTTC. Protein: CSVTGNEQFF.

CDR3 DNA sequence: TGTGCCAGCAGCTACCGACAGGGCCCCTACGAGCAGTACTTC. Protein: CASSYRQGPYEQYF. The chain links TRBV11-2 to TRBJ2-7; 7 positions agree with TRBD1. Trimming cost V 4 bases and J 2 bases; bases outside gene matches: 5. The CDR3 spans 14 residues. The germline V gene encodes CDR1 SGHAT and CDR2 FQNNGV.

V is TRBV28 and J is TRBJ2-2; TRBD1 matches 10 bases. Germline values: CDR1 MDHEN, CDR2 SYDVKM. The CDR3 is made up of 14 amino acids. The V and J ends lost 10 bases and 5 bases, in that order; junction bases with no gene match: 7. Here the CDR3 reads CATSGQGETGELFF. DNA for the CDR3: TGTGCCACCTCAGGACAGGGGGAGACCGGGGAGCTGTTTTTT.

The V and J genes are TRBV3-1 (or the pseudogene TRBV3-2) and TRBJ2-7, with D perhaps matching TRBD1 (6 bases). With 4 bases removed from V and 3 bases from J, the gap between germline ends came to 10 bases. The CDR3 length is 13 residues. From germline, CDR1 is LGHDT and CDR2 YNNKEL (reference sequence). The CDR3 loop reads CASSLVGGYEQYF. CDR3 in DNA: TGTGCCAGCAGCCTAGTAGGGGGCTACGAGCAGTACTTC.

CDR3 nucleotide sequence: TGTGCCAGCACCCCGGAGGGGACAGGGGCAGATACGCAGTATTTT. Protein product: CASTPEGTGADTQYF. This chain links TRBV7-9 with TRBJ2-3; 10 positions match TRBD1. This CDR3 contains 15 residues. Losses at the gene ends were 7 bases for V and 4 bases for J; bases not matched to a gene: 8. The V gene's germline CDR1 is SEHNR and CDR2 FQNEAQ (reference sequence).

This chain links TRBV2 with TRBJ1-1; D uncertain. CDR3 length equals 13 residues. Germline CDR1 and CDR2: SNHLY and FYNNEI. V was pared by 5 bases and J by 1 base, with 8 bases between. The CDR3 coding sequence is TGTGCCAGCAGTCTCAAGCAGAACACTGAAGCTTTCTTT. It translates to CASSLKQNTEAFF.

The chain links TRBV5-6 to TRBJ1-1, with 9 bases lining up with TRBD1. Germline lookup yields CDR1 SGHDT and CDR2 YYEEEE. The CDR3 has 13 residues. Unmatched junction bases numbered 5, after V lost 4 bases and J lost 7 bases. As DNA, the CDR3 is TGTGCCAGCAGCCTACAGGGGGCGGATGAAGCTTTCTTT. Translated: CASSLQGADEAFF.

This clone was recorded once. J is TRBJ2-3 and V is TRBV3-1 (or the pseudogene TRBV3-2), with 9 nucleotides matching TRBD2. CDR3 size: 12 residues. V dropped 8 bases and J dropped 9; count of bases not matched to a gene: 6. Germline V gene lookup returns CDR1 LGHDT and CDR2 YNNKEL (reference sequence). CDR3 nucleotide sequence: TGTGCCAGCGGTAGCGGGGGTGTAACGCAGTATTTT. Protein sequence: CASGSGGVTQYF.

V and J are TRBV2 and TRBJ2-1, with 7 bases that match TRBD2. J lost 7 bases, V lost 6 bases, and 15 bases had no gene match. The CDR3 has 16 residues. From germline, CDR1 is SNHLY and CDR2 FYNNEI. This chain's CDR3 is CASSWTISGPGNEQFF. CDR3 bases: TGTGCCAGCAGCTGGACCATTAGCGGGCCGGGTAATGAGCAGTTCTTC.

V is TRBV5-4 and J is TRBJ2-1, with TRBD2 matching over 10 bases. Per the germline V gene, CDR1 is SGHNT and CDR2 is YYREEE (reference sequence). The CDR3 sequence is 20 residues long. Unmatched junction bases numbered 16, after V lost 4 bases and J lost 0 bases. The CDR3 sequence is CASSTGTSARIGGSYNEQFF. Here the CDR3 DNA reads TGTGCCAGCAGCACTGGGACTAGCGCCAGAATAGGTGGCTCCTACAATGAGCAGTTCTTC. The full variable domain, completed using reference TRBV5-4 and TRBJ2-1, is ETGVTQSPTHLIKTRGQQVTLRCSSQSGHNTVSWYQQALGQGPQFIFQYYREEENGRGNFPPRFSGLQFPNYSSELNVNALELDDSALYLCASSTGTSARIGGSYNEQFFGPGTRLTVL.

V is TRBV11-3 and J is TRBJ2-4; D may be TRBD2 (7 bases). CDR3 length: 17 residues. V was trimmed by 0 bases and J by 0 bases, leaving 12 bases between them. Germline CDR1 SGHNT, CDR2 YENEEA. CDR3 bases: TGTGCCAGCAGCTTAGAAGTCGGGGGGCTAGCCAAAAACATTCAGTACTTC. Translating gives CASSLEVGGLAKNIQYF.

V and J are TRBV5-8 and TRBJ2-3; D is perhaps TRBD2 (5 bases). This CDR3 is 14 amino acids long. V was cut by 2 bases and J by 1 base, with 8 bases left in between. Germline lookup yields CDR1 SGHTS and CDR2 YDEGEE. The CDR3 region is CASSLGRGTDTQYF. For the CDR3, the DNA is TGTGCCAGCAGCTTAGGGCGGGGCACAGATACGCAGTATTTT.

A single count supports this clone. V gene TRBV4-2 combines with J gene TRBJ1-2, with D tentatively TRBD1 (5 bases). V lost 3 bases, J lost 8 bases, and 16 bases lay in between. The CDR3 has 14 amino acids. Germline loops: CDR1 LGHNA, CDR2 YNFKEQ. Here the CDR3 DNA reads TGTGCCAGCAGCCAGCCCGGGACTCTCCTCGGCTACACCTTC. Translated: CASSQPGTLLGYTF.

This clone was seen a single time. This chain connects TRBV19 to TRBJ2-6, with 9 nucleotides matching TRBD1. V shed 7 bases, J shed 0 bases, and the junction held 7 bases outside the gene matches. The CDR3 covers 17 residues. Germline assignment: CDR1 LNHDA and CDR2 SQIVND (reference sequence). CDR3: CASTQLDRGSGANVLTF. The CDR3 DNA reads TGTGCCAGTACCCAACTGGACAGGGGCTCTGGGGCCAACGTCCTGACTTTC.

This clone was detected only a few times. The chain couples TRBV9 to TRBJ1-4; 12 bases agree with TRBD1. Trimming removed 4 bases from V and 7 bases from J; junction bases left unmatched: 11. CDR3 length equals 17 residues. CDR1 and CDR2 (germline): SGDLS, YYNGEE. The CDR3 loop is CASSPQMGQGAGEKLFF. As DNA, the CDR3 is TGTGCCAGCAGCCCACAAATGGGACAGGGGGCGGGTGAAAAACTGTTTTTT.

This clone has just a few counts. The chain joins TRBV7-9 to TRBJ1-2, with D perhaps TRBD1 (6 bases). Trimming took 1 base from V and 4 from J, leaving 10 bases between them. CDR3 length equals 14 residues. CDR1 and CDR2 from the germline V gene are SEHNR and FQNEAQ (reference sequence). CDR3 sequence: CASSLGGQSYGYTF. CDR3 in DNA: TGTGCCAGCAGCTTAGGGGGACAAAGCTATGGCTACACCTTC.

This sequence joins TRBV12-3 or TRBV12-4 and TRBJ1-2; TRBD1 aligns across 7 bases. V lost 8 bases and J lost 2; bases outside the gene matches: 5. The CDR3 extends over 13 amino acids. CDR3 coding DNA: TGTGCCAGCGTACTACAGGGGAACTATGGCTACACCTTC. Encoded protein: CASVLQGNYGYTF.

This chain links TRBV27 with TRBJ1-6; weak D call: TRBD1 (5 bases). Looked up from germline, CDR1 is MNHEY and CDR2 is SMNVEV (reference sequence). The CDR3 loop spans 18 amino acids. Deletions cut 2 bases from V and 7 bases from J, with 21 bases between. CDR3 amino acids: CASSLIVLWQGGNSPLHF. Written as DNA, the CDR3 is TGTGCCAGCAGTTTAATTGTCCTGTGGCAGGGTGGGAATTCACCCCTCCACTTT.

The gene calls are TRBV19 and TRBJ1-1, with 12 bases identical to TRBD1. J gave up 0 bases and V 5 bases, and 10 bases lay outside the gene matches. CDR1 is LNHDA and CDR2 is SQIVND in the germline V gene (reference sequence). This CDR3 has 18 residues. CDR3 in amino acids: CASSSPRGQGAVNTEAFF. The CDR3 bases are TGTGCCAGTAGTTCCCCCAGGGGACAGGGGGCGGTGAACACTGAAGCTTTCTTT. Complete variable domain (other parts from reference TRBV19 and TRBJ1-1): DGGITQSPKYLFRKEGQNVTLSCEQNLNHDAMYWYRQDPGQGLRLIYYSQIVNDFQKGDIAEGYSVSREKKESFPLTVTSAQKNPTAFYLCASSSPRGQGAVNTEAFFGQGTRLTVV.

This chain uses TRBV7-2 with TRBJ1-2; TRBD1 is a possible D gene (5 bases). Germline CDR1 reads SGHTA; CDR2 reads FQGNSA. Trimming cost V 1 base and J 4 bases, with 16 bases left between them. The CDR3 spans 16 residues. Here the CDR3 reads CASSLVTGEGSYGYTF. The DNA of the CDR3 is TGTGCCAGCAGCTTAGTCACAGGAGAAGGGTCCTATGGCTACACCTTC. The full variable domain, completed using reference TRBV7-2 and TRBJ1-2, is GAGVSQSPSNKVTEKGKDVELRCDPISGHTALYWYRQSLGQGLEFLIYFQGNSAPDKSGLPSDRFSAERTGGSVSTLTIQRTQQEDSAVYLCASSLVTGEGSYGYTFGSGTRLTVV.